The clone carrying this T cell receptor beta chain was recorded once. The antigen remains unidentified. Trimming took 4 bases from V and 3 from J, leaving 9 bases between them. This CDR3 is 14 amino acids long. Per the germline V gene, CDR1 is SNHLY and CDR2 is FYNNEI. This record comes from a study of post-analysis software for immune sequencing data. Study-wide background: Progressive-relapsing, secondary progressive and relapsing-remitting multiple sclerosis were among the disease courses included. Findings of the study overall: Included in a set of 5 or 6 TRBV segments more frequent in patients than controls were TRBV5-6, TRBV5-1 and TRBV20-1. Strong co-clustering by F measure was seen for same-batch samples. Controls had significantly higher normalized Chao1 diversity than multiple sclerosis patients.

Researchers reported that TCR beta cDNA libraries carried unique molecular identifiers. TCRdb re-called the PCR reads with MiXCR, one entry per CDR3 protein. The sample contains about 820,000 distinct CDR3 sequences, approximately 53% of which appear only once. The TCR originated in a girl aged 5 to 17 with multiple sclerosis. Sequenced: blood. The rearrangement uses TRBV2 and TRBJ1-4, with D perhaps matching TRBD1 (6 bases). DNA for the CDR3: TGTGCCAGCAGTGCTAGGGGGTCTAATGAAAAACTGTTTTTT. Its translation: CASSARGSNEKLFF.